One sample yielded the 13 T cell receptor beta chains listed below, sequenced in a study of blood T cells in healthy people across ages. Combining a sample-barcoded 5' primer with a J-beta primer mix, a second PCR ran for about 6 to 12 cycles. TCRdb analysed the 5' RACE reads with MiXCR anew, one entry per CDR3 protein. Here the sample spans roughly 900,000 distinct CDR3 sequences, about 44% being singletons. Source material: blood. The receptor source for this set is a man aged 25-45 years in good health.

The chain carries TRBV4-1 and TRBJ2-1; 12 bases map to TRBD2. The CDR3 is made up of 19 amino acids. V gave up 3 bases and J gave up 0 bases; unmatched junction bases: 9. The germline gives CDR1 MGHRA, CDR2 YSYEKL. CDR3 protein: CASSQAGTSGPNSYNEQFF. In nucleotides, the CDR3 is TGCGCCAGCAGCCAGGCCGGGACTAGCGGGCCGAACTCCTACAATGAGCAGTTCTTC.

Details on this clonotype: An end of the junction differs from the germline gene, which may be a read error. The chain uses TRBV6-5 and TRBJ2-5; D is unresolved. The end of the DNA fits TRBJ2-7 better, so the J call may be wrong. Germline V lookup: CDR1 MNHEY, CDR2 SVGAGI. This CDR3 has 14 amino acids. CDR3: CASSDSTLTYEQYF. The CDR3 nucleotides read TGTGCCAGCAGTGACTCCACCCTAACCTACGAGCAGTACTTC.

In this sample, this clonotype turned up once. The rearrangement joins TRBV28 to TRBJ2-3; possible D gene TRBD1, 5 bases. CDR1 and CDR2 from the germline V gene are MDHEN and SYDVKM. The CDR3 extends over 16 amino acids. Trimming removed 3 bases from V and 4 bases from J, with 17 bases in between. The CDR3 loop is CASSLRTRGEADTQYF. The CDR3 DNA is TGTGCCAGCAGTTTGCGGACACGAGGAGAGGCAGATACGCAGTATTTT.

The rearrangement links TRBV29-1 to TRBJ1-4; TRBD1 matches at 12 bases. This CDR3 region has 14 residues. The V segment lost 4 bases and the J segment 8 bases; nucleotides outside the gene matches: 5. Germline V gene sequence: CDR1 SQVTM, CDR2 ANQGSEA. For the CDR3, the DNA is TGCAGCGTTGGGGACAGGGGGCTGACAGAAAAACTGTTTTTT. As protein: CSVGDRGLTEKLFF.

The chain employs TRBV20-1 and TRBJ2-4; D not resolved. Germline assignment: CDR1 DFQATT and CDR2 SNEGSKA (reference sequence). Trimming cost V 3 bases and J 1 base, with 13 bases left between them. This CDR3 has 15 amino acids. CDR3 nucleotide sequence: TGCAGTGCTAGTCCATCGGGTAGCGCCAAAAACATTCAGTACTTC. As protein: CSASPSGSAKNIQYF.

The V call is TRBV9, the J call TRBJ2-7; D might be TRBD1 (6 bases). This CDR3 region has 14 residues. With 4 bases removed from V and 3 bases from J, the gap between germline ends came to 14 bases. Germline V lookup: CDR1 SGDLS, CDR2 YYNGEE. CDR3 nucleotides: TGTGCCAGCAGCCCCACAGGACAGTACTACGAGCAGTACTTC. Translated, it gives CASSPTGQYYEQYF.

The chain couples TRBV4-1 to TRBJ2-1; D is ambiguous. Looked up from germline, CDR1 is MGHRA and CDR2 is YSYEKL. V was cut by 4 bases and J by 9 bases, with 16 bases left in between. This CDR3 is 14 amino acids long. This CDR3 reads CASSRSYAQIEQFF. In DNA, the CDR3 is TGCGCCAGCAGCCGGTCGTATGCCCAGATTGAGCAGTTCTTC.

In its sample, this clonotype was seen a few times. This sequence joins TRBV14 and TRBJ2-1; D may be TRBD2 (6 bases). The CDR3 totals 14 residues. Trimming left V 9 bases short and J 0 bases short, with 12 bases between. Germline lookup yields CDR1 SGHDN and CDR2 FVKESK. The CDR3 coding sequence is TGTGCCAGTACCCGGGGGAGCTCCTACAATGAGCAGTTCTTC. It translates to CASTRGSSYNEQFF.

This clonotype was counted once. One junction end does not reproduce the germline sequence, and a read error may be involved. The J gene is TRBJ2-1, the V gene TRBV3-1; the match to TRBD2 covers 12 bases. This CDR3 spans 14 amino acids. Germline V gene sequence: CDR1 LGHDT, CDR2 YNNKEL (reference sequence). The CDR3 reads CVSSSSGLAGQQFF. As DNA, the CDR3 is TGTGTCAGCAGCTCGAGCGGACTAGCGGGACAGCAGTTCTTC.

The rearrangement joins TRBV7-9 to TRBJ2-7; D not resolved. V dropped 6 bases and J dropped 1 base, with 13 bases sitting between them. Germline CDR1 and CDR2: SEHNR and FQNEAQ (reference sequence). CDR3 length: 14 residues. The CDR3 region has the DNA TGTGCCAGCAGTCCCCAAACGCCTTCCTACGAGCAGTACTTC. Its protein is CASSPQTPSYEQYF. Drawing the rest from reference TRBV7-9 and TRBJ2-7, the complete variable domain is DTGVSQNPRHKITKRGQNVTFRCDPISEHNRLYWYRQTLGQGPEFLTYFQNEAQLEKSRLLSDRFSAERPKGSFSTLEIQRTEQGDSAMYLCASSPQTPSYEQYFGPGTRLTVT.

This rearrangement joins TRBV4-3 to TRBJ2-5; a possible D gene is TRBD1 (5 bases). This CDR3 is built from 14 residues. V was clipped by 0 bases and J by 11 bases, with 16 bases between them. Per germline, CDR1 LGHNA and CDR2 YSLEER. CDR3 sequence (DNA): TGCGCCAGCAGCCAAGACCCCAGGGCTGAAGAGCAGTACTTC. Translation: CASSQDPRAEEQYF.

CDR3 DNA sequence: TGCAGCGTAGAGCTTACCAGGGTGGTCGGGGAGCTGTTTTTT. Its translation is CSVELTRVVGELFF. The chain uses TRBV29-1 and TRBJ2-2, with a tentative D call TRBD1 (5 bases). Trimming took off 6 bases at V and 7 bases at J, with 18 bases between the two ends. The CDR3 is 14 residues long. Germline V gives CDR1 SQVTM, CDR2 ANQGSEA.

The chain combines TRBV12-3 or TRBV12-4 with TRBJ1-4; D remains ambiguous. The V end was cut by 10 bases, the J end by 0 bases, with 6 bases between. This CDR3 is 12 amino acids long. The DNA for the CDR3 is TGTGCCACCCGACCAACTAATGAAAAACTGTTTTTT. It yields the protein CATRPTNEKLFF.